The 11 T cell receptor beta chains given below trace back to one sample, sequenced in a study of Ad26.COV2.S vaccination and SARS-CoV-2 variants. TCRdb's table, derived via immunoSEQ multiplex PCR, lists solely in-frame clones and lacks some. The sample includes approximately 300,000 clones, about 82% seen only once; the top ten take approximately 2.2%. Noted treatment: around 19 received Ad26.COV2.S at low or high dose, single or two shots; roughly five received placebo; per-sample allocation not given. On day 63 after the first injection, vaccine and placebo recipients gave samples. The sample here was peripheral blood, taken in a trial of Ad26.COV2.S vaccine versus placebo. These receptors were collected from a person between 18 and 65 years old who received the Ad26.COV2.S COVID-19 vaccine or a placebo.

V gene TRBV28 combines with J gene TRBJ2-7; tentative D call: TRBD1 (5 bases). The V gene lost 3 bases and the J gene lost 3 bases, with 15 bases spanning the gap. This CDR3 contains 15 residues. Germline V gene sequence: CDR1 MDHEN, CDR2 SYDVKM. This CDR3 is CASSFGAGIRYEQYF. The CDR3 DNA reads as TGTGCCAGCAGTTTTGGGGCAGGGATACGCTACGAGCAGTACTTC.

This chain uses TRBV9 with TRBJ2-2, with a tentative D call TRBD1 (6 bases). The germline gives CDR1 SGDLS, CDR2 YYNGEE. The V end lost 0 bases, the J end lost 5 bases, and 8 bases lay between the germline ends. The CDR3 loop spans 14 amino acids. The CDR3 sequence: CASSVDTGTGELFF. For the CDR3, the DNA is TGTGCCAGCAGCGTAGACACAGGGACCGGGGAGCTGTTTTTT.

This clone was counted a single time. This chain joins TRBV5-1 and TRBJ2-7, with D unresolved. Germline V gives CDR1 SGHRS, CDR2 YFSETQ. The CDR3 consists of 14 residues. Trimming removed 4 bases from V and 5 bases from J, with 16 bases in between. CDR3 protein: CASSTMKLTDEQYF. CDR3 coding DNA: TGCGCCAGCAGCACCATGAAGCTAACGGACGAGCAGTACTTC. The full variable domain, its missing parts supplied by reference TRBV5-1 and TRBJ2-7, is KAGVTQTPRYLIKTRGQQVTLSCSPISGHRSVSWYQQTPGQGLQFLFEYFSETQRNKGNFPGRFSGRQFSNSRSEMNVSTLELGDSALYLCASSTMKLTDEQYFGPGTRLTVT.

This clone was seen a handful of times. At one end, the junction sequence differs from germline, possibly due to a read error. The V and J genes are TRBV7-7 and TRBJ2-5; D is unresolved. Germline-derived CDR1 and CDR2 are SSHAT and FNYEAQ (reference sequence). The CDR3 sequence is 15 residues long. The CDR3 region has the DNA TGTGCTAGCAGCGCTCTTGGACGGAGTGAAGAGACCCAGTACTTC. This encodes CASSALGRSEETQYF.

This rearrangement joins TRBV25-1 to TRBJ1-4; D is unclear. From germline, CDR1 is MGHDK and CDR2 SYGVNS. The CDR3 is made up of 13 amino acids. V was cut by 3 bases and J by 6 bases, with 8 bases left in between. The CDR3 bases are TGTGCCAGCAGTGACCTCTGGGATGAAAAACTGTTTTTT. Encoded protein: CASSDLWDEKLFF.

The chain combines TRBV4-1 with TRBJ2-7; weak D call: TRBD2 (5 bases). The germline V and J ends were trimmed by 2 bases and 6 bases, with 11 bases remaining between them. The germline gives CDR1 MGHRA, CDR2 YSYEKL. This CDR3 is 13 amino acids long. The CDR3 region is CASSQLSGGEQYF. The DNA of the CDR3 is TGCGCCAGCAGCCAACTAAGTGGAGGCGAGCAGTACTTC.

This clone appeared a few times. The same CDR3 arises from other DNA sequences in this sample as well. The chain links TRBV9 to TRBJ2-2; either TRBD1 or TRBD2 may supply D (5 bases each). The CDR3 spans 16 residues. Trimming took 0 bases from V and 4 from J, leaving 13 bases between them. Germline V gives CDR1 SGDLS, CDR2 YYNGEE. This CDR3 reads CASSVGVGRATGELFF. For the CDR3, the DNA is TGTGCCAGCAGCGTAGGGGTGGGGCGGGCCACCGGGGAGCTGTTTTTT.

The rearrangement joins TRBV5-5 to TRBJ2-7; D possibly corresponds to TRBD2 (7 bases). The CDR3 is 17 residues long. Germline V CDR1 and CDR2: SGHKS, YYEKEE (reference sequence). V was trimmed by 4 bases and J by 1 base, leaving 21 bases between them. DNA for the CDR3: TGTGCCAGCAGCCCCGCGGGGGCCAGGTGGGGTTCCTACGAGCAGTACTTC. Its translation is CASSPAGARWGSYEQYF.

This clone was counted a single time. CDR3 sequence: CASSYSLIQGSTEAFF. The CDR3 DNA reads as TGTGCCAGCAGTTACTCACTAATACAGGGATCCACTGAAGCTTTCTTT. This chain connects TRBV6-5 to TRBJ1-1; weak D call: TRBD1 (6 bases). Trimming shortened V by 0 bases and J by 4 bases, and 15 bases separated the two germline ends. This CDR3 is built from 16 residues. In germline, CDR1 is MNHEY, CDR2 SVGAGI.

The chain links TRBV2 to TRBJ1-1; no reliable D call. CDR1 and CDR2 (germline): SNHLY, FYNNEI. The ends were cut back, 8 bases at V and 1 base at J, with 11 bases in the middle. The CDR3 consists of 13 residues. In DNA form, the CDR3 reads TGTGCCAGCCGAGGTAGGGCGAACACTGAAGCTTTCTTT. This encodes CASRGRANTEAFF.

This clone was counted a single time. V is TRBV5-4 and J is TRBJ2-3; possible D gene TRBD2, 5 bases. From germline, CDR1 is SGHNT and CDR2 YYREEE (reference sequence). Deletions cut 4 bases from V and 5 bases from J, with 17 bases between. This CDR3 is 15 amino acids long. The CDR3 loop reads CASSPGYGRQDTQYF. CDR3 nucleotide sequence: TGTGCCAGCAGCCCGGGGTACGGAAGACAAGATACGCAGTATTTT.